A single sample gave rise to the 25 T cell receptor beta chains below, sequenced in a study of cytomegalovirus exposure and HLA in healthy donors. Primers included in the PCR were 60 Vbeta and 13 Jbeta primers. The protocol was immunoSEQ multiplex PCR, while the TCRdb copy is restricted to in-frame clones and leaves out a portion. The sample holds fewer than 150,000 clones, about 75% seen once. The sample comprised PBMCs. These receptors were taken from a man younger than 35 in good health and CMV-seronegative.

The chain carries TRBV19 and TRBJ1-1, with D possibly TRBD1 on 6 matching bases. The germline V and J ends were trimmed by 6 bases and 1 base, with 9 bases remaining between them. CDR3 length equals 13 residues. Germline values: CDR1 LNHDA, CDR2 SQIVND (reference sequence). The CDR3 sequence is CASSDRTNTEAFF. Written as DNA, the CDR3 is TGTGCCAGTAGCGACAGGACGAACACTGAAGCTTTCTTT.

The chain joins TRBV5-4 to TRBJ2-3; 11 bases are shared with TRBD2. J was trimmed by 4 bases and V by 1 base; bases with no gene match: 2. The V gene's germline CDR1 is SGHNT and CDR2 YYREEE (reference sequence). The CDR3 sequence is 15 residues long. CDR3: CASSLLAGGSDTQYF. In DNA, the CDR3 is TGTGCCAGCAGCTTGCTAGCGGGGGGATCAGATACGCAGTATTTT.

For this clone: Other DNA variants within this sample encode the same CDR3. The gene calls are TRBV19 and TRBJ1-5, with D maybe TRBD1 (5 bases). The germline V and J ends were trimmed by 3 bases and 0 bases, with 6 bases remaining between them. Germline V gene lookup returns CDR1 LNHDA and CDR2 SQIVND (reference sequence). CDR3 size: 14 residues. The CDR3 sequence is CASSIRDSNQPQHF. CDR3 sequence (DNA): TGTGCCAGTAGTATCAGGGATAGCAATCAGCCCCAGCATTTT.

The V and J genes are TRBV11-2 and TRBJ2-2; D possibly corresponds to TRBD1 (6 bases). V was shortened by 4 bases and J by 0 bases, with 12 bases between the two germline ends. Germline CDR1 SGHAT, CDR2 FQNNGV. This CDR3 is built from 16 residues. The CDR3 DNA reads as TGTGCCAGCAGCTCGACAGGTTTTTCGAACACCGGGGAGCTGTTTTTT. This gives the protein CASSSTGFSNTGELFF.

This chain joins TRBV5-6 and TRBJ2-1; TRBD2 agrees at 12 bases. The J segment lost 3 bases and the V segment lost 6 bases, leaving 4 bases of the junction unmatched. The CDR3 runs to 15 residues. Germline CDR1 is SGHDT and CDR2 is YYEEEE. CDR3 coding DNA: TGTGCCAGCACCCTGGGACTAGCGGGCTACAATGAGCAGTTCTTC. Its translation: CASTLGLAGYNEQFF.

This clone was picked up a small number of times. J is TRBJ2-3 and V is TRBV10-1, with D possibly being TRBD1 (7 bases). Germline CDR1 is WNHNN and CDR2 is SYGVQD (reference sequence). This CDR3 has 17 residues. The V end lost 3 bases, the J end lost 0 bases, and 16 bases lay between the germline ends. The CDR3 bases are TGCGCCAGCAGTGATGTCCAACAGGGGACTAGCACAGATACGCAGTATTTT. It codes for CASSDVQQGTSTDTQYF.

V is TRBV27 and J is TRBJ2-7, with 7 nucleotides matching TRBD1. The CDR3 extends over 15 amino acids. V was pared by 1 base and J by 4 bases, with 7 bases of the junction left unmatched. Germline V lookup: CDR1 MNHEY, CDR2 SMNVEV (reference sequence). CDR3 sequence reads: CASSLYAGGGYEQYF. CDR3 in DNA: TGTGCCAGCAGTTTATATGCAGGGGGTGGATACGAGCAGTACTTC.

The V and J genes are TRBV6-1 and TRBJ2-7, with 8 bases matching TRBD2. Germline trimming cut 1 base from V and 0 bases from J; bases unmatched to any gene: 2. The germline gives CDR1 MNHNS, CDR2 SASEGT. There are 15 residues in the CDR3. The CDR3 protein is CASSEVSGSSYEQYF. The CDR3 bases are TGTGCCAGCAGTGAAGTCAGCGGGAGCTCCTACGAGCAGTACTTC.

This chain links TRBV11-2 with TRBJ2-1; 13 positions agree with TRBD2. J was trimmed by 2 bases and V by 5 bases; bases with no gene match: 6. Per germline, CDR1 SGHAT and CDR2 FQNNGV. This CDR3 is built from 17 residues. The CDR3 nucleotides are TGTGCCAGCAGCAAGGGACTAGCGGGATTAGCCTACAATGAGCAGTTCTTC. It codes for CASSKGLAGLAYNEQFF.

The V and J genes are TRBV27 and TRBJ1-5; D gene ambiguous. The CDR3 consists of 14 residues. Germline values: CDR1 MNHEY, CDR2 SMNVEV (reference sequence). Trimming took 4 bases from V and 5 from J, leaving 12 bases between them. CDR3 protein: CASSSGDTYQPQHF. In DNA form, the CDR3 reads TGTGCCAGCAGTTCAGGTGATACCTATCAGCCCCAGCATTTT.

The chain is built from TRBV5-1 and TRBJ2-7, with 9 bases matching TRBD1. V lost 0 bases and J lost 4; bases outside the gene matches: 5. This CDR3 has 15 amino acids. CDR1 and CDR2 (germline): SGHRS, YFSETQ. In DNA, the CDR3 is TGCGCCAGCAGCTTGGTGAGACAGGGGGTTTACGAGCAGTACTTC. Protein: CASSLVRQGVYEQYF.

The chain uses TRBV6-1 and TRBJ2-2; D gene ambiguous. Trimming took off 2 bases at V and 6 bases at J, with 10 bases between the two ends. There are 14 residues in the CDR3. Germline CDR1 MNHNS, CDR2 SASEGT. DNA for the CDR3: TGTGCCAGCAGTGAAAAAGCTGTCGCCGGGGAGCTGTTTTTT. Its protein is CASSEKAVAGELFF.

This clone has more than one count but fewer than ten. This chain links TRBV5-1 with TRBJ2-7, with a weak D call TRBD2 (6 bases). CDR1 and CDR2 (germline): SGHRS, YFSETQ. The length of the CDR3 is 16 residues. Trimming cost V 0 bases and J 2 bases, with 15 bases left between them. CDR3 region: CASSLGPGSSTYEQYF. The CDR3 region has the DNA TGCGCCAGCAGCTTGGGGCCCGGGAGTTCCACCTACGAGCAGTACTTC.

This clone was observed a few times. This chain joins TRBV6-4 and TRBJ2-1; 8 positions agree with TRBD2. The junction had 8 bases not matched to a gene; V was cut back by 4 bases and J by 6 bases. The CDR3 has 15 amino acids. CDR1 MRHNA and CDR2 SNTAGT come from the germline V gene. This CDR3 reads CASSGQGLAGNEQFF. CDR3 nucleotides: TGTGCCAGCAGTGGCCAGGGGCTAGCGGGCAATGAGCAGTTCTTC.

The J gene is TRBJ1-1, the V gene TRBV28; 10 nucleotides agree with TRBD1. CDR3 length equals 18 residues. The germline V gene encodes CDR1 MDHEN and CDR2 SYDVKM. V lost 2 bases, J lost 3 bases, and 12 bases stayed unmatched. In DNA, the CDR3 is TGTGCCAGCAGTTTACCAGACGGAAGACAGGGGGCGGACACTGAAGCTTTCTTT. It is translated as CASSLPDGRQGADTEAFF.

The V gene is TRBV15, the J gene TRBJ1-1, with TRBD1 matching over 8 bases. The CDR3 covers 16 residues. The germline gives CDR1 LNHNV, CDR2 YYDKDF (reference sequence). V lost 3 bases, J lost 10 bases, and 16 bases stayed unmatched. CDR3: CATSRGAGGDGIRAFF. Written as DNA, the CDR3 is TGTGCCACCAGCAGGGGGGCAGGGGGCGATGGTATTCGAGCTTTCTTT.

The genes are TRBV28 and TRBJ2-7; 8 nucleotides agree with TRBD2. V was clipped by 7 bases and J by 4 bases; unmatched bases: 9. This CDR3 region has 14 residues. From germline, CDR1 is MDHEN and CDR2 SYDVKM. The CDR3 DNA reads TGTGCCAGCACCCCGGGGGGGGGTTTTTACGAGCAGTACTTC. Encoded protein: CASTPGGGFYEQYF. The variable domain in full, completed from reference TRBV28 and TRBJ2-7, reads DVKVTQSSRYLVKRTGEKVFLECVQDMDHENMFWYRQDPGLGLRLIYFSYDVKMKEKGDIPEGYSVSREKKERFSLILESASTNQTSMYLCASTPGGGFYEQYFGPGTRLTVT.

This rearrangement joins TRBV10-1 to TRBJ2-3; 10 bases are shared with TRBD2. The CDR3 extends over 15 amino acids. Germline loops: CDR1 WNHNN, CDR2 SYGVQD (reference sequence). V shed 3 bases and J 4 bases; nucleotides not matched to a gene: 4. In nucleotides, the CDR3 is TGCGCCAGCAGTGATTTAGCGGGAGGTGCAGATACGCAGTATTTT. It translates to CASSDLAGGADTQYF.

V gene TRBV5-1 combines with J gene TRBJ2-7; 9 nucleotides agree with TRBD1. J lost 6 bases, V lost 0 bases, and 7 bases had no gene match. CDR1 is SGHRS, CDR2 YFSETQ, per germline. This CDR3 spans 15 amino acids. The CDR3 here is CASSLVGQGRSEQYF. The CDR3 bases are TGCGCCAGCAGCTTGGTGGGACAGGGCCGTAGCGAGCAGTACTTC.

The V gene is TRBV10-3, the J gene TRBJ2-5, with 12 bases that match TRBD2. The J call is doubtful: the DNA matches TRBJ2-7 better. The length of the CDR3 is 15 residues. CDR1 is ENHRY, CDR2 SYGVKD, per germline. For the CDR3, the DNA is TGTGCCACCCGCATTCCTAGCGGGAGGGCAGACGAGCAGTACTTC. It specifies CATRIPSGRADEQYF.

The rearrangement joins TRBV11-3 to TRBJ2-1; no clear D. Germline-derived CDR1 and CDR2 are SGHNT and YENEEA. This CDR3 is built from 15 residues. The V gene lost 5 bases and the J gene lost 0 bases, with 11 bases spanning the gap. CDR3 residues: CASSLTTGSYNEQFF. The CDR3 DNA follows: TGTGCCAGCAGCCTGACCACGGGCTCCTACAATGAGCAGTTCTTC.

The chain employs TRBV28 and TRBJ1-3, with D perhaps matching TRBD1 (5 bases). This CDR3 is built from 16 residues. Trimming removed 4 bases at V and 5 bases at J, with 18 bases between. Germline assignment: CDR1 MDHEN and CDR2 SYDVKM. The CDR3 DNA reads TGTGCCAGCAGTTCGCCGTCAGGGTCCCATCGAAACACCATATATTTT. Residues: CASSSPSGSHRNTIYF.

The J gene is TRBJ2-7, the V gene TRBV5-1, with 8 bases that match TRBD2. The V segment lost 1 base and the J segment 0 bases; nucleotides outside the gene matches: 3. From germline, CDR1 is SGHRS and CDR2 YFSETQ. The CDR3 length is 15 residues. Here the CDR3 DNA reads TGCGCCAGCAGCTTGACTAGCGGTCGCTCCTACGAGCAGTACTTC. Translation gives CASSLTSGRSYEQYF.

This chain links TRBV19 with TRBJ1-1; TRBD1 matches at 9 bases. The germline gives CDR1 LNHDA, CDR2 SQIVND (reference sequence). The CDR3 covers 17 residues. V lost 6 bases, J lost 5 bases, and 16 bases stayed unmatched. CDR3 protein: CASRALTDRGIGTEAFF. As DNA, the CDR3 is TGTGCCAGTAGAGCCTTAACGGACAGGGGAATCGGTACTGAAGCTTTCTTT.

V and J are TRBV5-4 and TRBJ2-3; 8 nucleotides align to TRBD1. The J segment lost 1 base and the V segment lost 4 bases, leaving 8 bases of the junction unmatched. Germline V gene data show CDR1 as SGHNT and CDR2 as YYREEE (reference sequence). The CDR3 sequence is 16 residues long. CDR3 bases: TGTGCCAGCAGCCACAGGGGGAAGTTGGGCACAGATACGCAGTATTTT. Translation: CASSHRGKLGTDTQYF.